This T cell receptor (beta chain) was obtained from a study of T-cell reconstitution after alpha-beta-depleted transplantation in children. Findings and limits, study-wide: It was surviving recipient T cells and thymic progenitors that gave some patients high TCRbeta diversity at day 60. About two months after transplant, alpha-beta T cells reportedly came from several hundred expanded graft clones. T-cell counts and diversity were attributed mostly to newly produced T cells one year after transplant.

Note on this clonotype: Its antigen is as yet unknown.

The CDR3 consists of 14 residues. CDR1 and CDR2 (germline): SGHRS, YFSETQ. Trimming stripped 4 bases from V and 6 bases from J, with 15 bases between. Preparing the TCRbeta library involved the use of unique molecular identifiers. TCRdb ran MiXCR on the PCR reads and lists one entry per CDR3 protein. The table records approximately 980,000 distinct CDR3 sequences, roughly 29% of them present only once. This chain links TRBV5-1 with TRBJ2-3; D gene unclear. This clonotype was obtained from a boy under two years old who had a stem cell transplant for SCID, so the T cells may come from the graft donor. Sequenced here: PBMCs, mostly from graft donor cells, sampled 360 days after TCRalphabeta/CD19-depleted stem cell transplant. The CDR3, as DNA: TGCGCCAGCAGCCCCCGATCCGAGGCGGATACGCAGTATTTT. It is translated as CASSPRSEADTQYF.